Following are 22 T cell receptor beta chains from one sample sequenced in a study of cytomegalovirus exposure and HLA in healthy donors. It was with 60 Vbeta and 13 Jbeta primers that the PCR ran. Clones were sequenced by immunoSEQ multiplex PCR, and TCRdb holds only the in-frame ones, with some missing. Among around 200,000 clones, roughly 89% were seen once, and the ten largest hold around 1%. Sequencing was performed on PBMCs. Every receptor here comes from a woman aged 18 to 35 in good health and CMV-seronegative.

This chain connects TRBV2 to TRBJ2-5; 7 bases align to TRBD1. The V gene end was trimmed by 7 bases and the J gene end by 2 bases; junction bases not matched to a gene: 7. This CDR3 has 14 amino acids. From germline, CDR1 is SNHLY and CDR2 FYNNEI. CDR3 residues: CASTPWDRQETQYF. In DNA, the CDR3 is TGTGCCAGCACTCCATGGGACAGACAAGAGACCCAGTACTTC.

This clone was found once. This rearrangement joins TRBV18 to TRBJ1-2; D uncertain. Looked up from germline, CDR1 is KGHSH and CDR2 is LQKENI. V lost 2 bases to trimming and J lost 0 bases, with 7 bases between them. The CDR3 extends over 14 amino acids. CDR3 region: CASSPSTANYGYTF. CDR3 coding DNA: TGTGCCAGCTCACCATCTACAGCTAACTATGGCTACACCTTC.

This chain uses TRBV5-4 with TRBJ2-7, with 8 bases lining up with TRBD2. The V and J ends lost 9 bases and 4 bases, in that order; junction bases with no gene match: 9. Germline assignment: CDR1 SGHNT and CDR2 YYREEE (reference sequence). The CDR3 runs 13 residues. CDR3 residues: CATGLAGLYEQYF. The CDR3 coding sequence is TGTGCCACTGGCTTAGCGGGGTTGTACGAGCAGTACTTC. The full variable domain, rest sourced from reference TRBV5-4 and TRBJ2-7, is ETGVTQSPTHLIKTRGQQVTLRCSSQSGHNTVSWYQQALGQGPQFIFQYYREEENGRGNFPPRFSGLQFPNYSSELNVNALELDDSALYLCATGLAGLYEQYFGPGTRLTVT.

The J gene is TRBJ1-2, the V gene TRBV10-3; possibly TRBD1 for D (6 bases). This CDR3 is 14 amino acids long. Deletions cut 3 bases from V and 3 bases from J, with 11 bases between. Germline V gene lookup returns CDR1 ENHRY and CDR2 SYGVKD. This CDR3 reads CAISDIGGDYGYTF. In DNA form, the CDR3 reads TGTGCCATCAGTGATATAGGGGGGGACTATGGCTACACCTTC.

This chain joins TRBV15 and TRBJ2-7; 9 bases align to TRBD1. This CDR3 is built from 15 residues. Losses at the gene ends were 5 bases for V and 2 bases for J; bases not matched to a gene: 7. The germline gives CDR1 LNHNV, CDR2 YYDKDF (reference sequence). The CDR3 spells CATSGDRVGTYEQYF. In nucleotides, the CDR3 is TGTGCCACCAGCGGGGACAGGGTGGGCACCTACGAGCAGTACTTC.

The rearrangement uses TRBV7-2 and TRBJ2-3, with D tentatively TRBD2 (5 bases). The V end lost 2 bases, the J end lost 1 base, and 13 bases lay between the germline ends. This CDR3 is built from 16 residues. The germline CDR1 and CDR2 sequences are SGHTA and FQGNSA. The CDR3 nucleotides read TGTGCCAGCAGCTTATTACTAGTGTTTGGCACAGATACGCAGTATTTT. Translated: CASSLLLVFGTDTQYF.

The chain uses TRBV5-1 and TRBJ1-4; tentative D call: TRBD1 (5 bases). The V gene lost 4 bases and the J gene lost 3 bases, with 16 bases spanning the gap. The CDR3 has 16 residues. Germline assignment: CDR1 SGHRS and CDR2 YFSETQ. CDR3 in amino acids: CASSLDSAFSNEKLFF. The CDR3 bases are TGCGCCAGCAGCCTAGACAGCGCGTTTTCTAATGAAAAACTGTTTTTT.

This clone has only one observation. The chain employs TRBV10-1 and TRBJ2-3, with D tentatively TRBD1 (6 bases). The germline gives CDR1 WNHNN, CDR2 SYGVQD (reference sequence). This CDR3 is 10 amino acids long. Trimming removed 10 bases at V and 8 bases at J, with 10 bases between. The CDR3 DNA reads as TGCGCCAACGAAGGGGGTACGCAGTATTTT. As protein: CANEGGTQYF.

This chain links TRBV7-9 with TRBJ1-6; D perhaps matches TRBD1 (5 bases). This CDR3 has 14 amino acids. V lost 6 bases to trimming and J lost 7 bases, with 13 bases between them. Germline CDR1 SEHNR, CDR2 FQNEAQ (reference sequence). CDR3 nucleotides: TGTGCCAGCAGGTTCACAGGTTTGAATTCACCCCTCCACTTT. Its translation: CASRFTGLNSPLHF.

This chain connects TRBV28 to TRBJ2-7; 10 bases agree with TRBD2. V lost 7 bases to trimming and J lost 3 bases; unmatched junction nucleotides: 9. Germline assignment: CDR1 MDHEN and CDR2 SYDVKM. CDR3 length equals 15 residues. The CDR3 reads CASKPAGGLRYEQYF. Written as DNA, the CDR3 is TGTGCCAGCAAGCCAGCGGGAGGGTTACGCTACGAGCAGTACTTC. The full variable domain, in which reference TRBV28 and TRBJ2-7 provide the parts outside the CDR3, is DVKVTQSSRYLVKRTGEKVFLECVQDMDHENMFWYRQDPGLGLRLIYFSYDVKMKEKGDIPEGYSVSREKKERFSLILESASTNQTSMYLCASKPAGGLRYEQYFGPGTRLTVT.

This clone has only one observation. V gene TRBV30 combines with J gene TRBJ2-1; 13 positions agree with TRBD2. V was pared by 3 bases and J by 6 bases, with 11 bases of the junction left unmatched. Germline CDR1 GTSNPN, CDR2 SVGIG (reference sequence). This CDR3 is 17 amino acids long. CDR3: CAWRGLAGEGVGNEQFF. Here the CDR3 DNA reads TGTGCCTGGAGAGGACTAGCGGGAGAGGGGGTAGGCAATGAGCAGTTCTTC.

This chain's CDR3 is CASSSTSEVAEQYF. Here the CDR3 DNA reads TGTGCCAGCAGTTCGACTTCCGAGGTAGCTGAGCAGTACTTC. V and J are TRBV6-5 and TRBJ2-7; D unresolved. Trimming left V 4 bases short and J 7 bases short, with 17 bases between. This CDR3 is built from 14 residues. Per the germline V gene, CDR1 is MNHEY and CDR2 is SVGAGI.

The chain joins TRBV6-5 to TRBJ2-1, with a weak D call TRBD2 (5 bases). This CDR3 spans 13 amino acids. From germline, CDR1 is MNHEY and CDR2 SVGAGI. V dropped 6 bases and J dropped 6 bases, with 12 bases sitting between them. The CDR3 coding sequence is TGTGCCAGCAGCAGAACTAGTTTCAATGAGCAGTTCTTC. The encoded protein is CASSRTSFNEQFF.

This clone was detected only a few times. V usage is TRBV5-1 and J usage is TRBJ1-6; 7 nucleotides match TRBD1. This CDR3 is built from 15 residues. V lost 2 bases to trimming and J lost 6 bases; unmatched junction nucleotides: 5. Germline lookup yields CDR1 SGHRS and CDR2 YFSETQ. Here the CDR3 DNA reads TGCGCCAGCAGCTTAATGACAGGGACTAATTCACCCCTCCACTTT. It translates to CASSLMTGTNSPLHF.

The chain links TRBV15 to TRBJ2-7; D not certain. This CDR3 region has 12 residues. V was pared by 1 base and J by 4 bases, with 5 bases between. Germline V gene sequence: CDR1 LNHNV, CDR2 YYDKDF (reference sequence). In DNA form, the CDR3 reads TGTGCCACCAGCAGAGGGCCTTACGAGCAGTACTTC. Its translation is CATSRGPYEQYF.

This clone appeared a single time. CDR3 in DNA: TGTGCCAGCAGCCTACAGGGAATGGGCAATCAGCCCCAGCATTTT. Its protein product is CASSLQGMGNQPQHF. The gene calls are TRBV6-1 and TRBJ1-5, with a possible D match to TRBD1 (6 bases). Germline CDR1 and CDR2: MNHNS and SASEGT. Trimming took 6 bases from V and 2 from J, leaving 14 bases between them. CDR3 size: 15 residues.

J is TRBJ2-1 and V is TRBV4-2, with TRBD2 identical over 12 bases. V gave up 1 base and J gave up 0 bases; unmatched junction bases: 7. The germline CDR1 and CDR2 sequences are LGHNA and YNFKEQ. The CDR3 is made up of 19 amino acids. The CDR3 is CASSQVPSGGVSSYNEQFF. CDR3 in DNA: TGTGCCAGCAGCCAAGTTCCTAGCGGGGGGGTTAGCTCCTACAATGAGCAGTTCTTC.

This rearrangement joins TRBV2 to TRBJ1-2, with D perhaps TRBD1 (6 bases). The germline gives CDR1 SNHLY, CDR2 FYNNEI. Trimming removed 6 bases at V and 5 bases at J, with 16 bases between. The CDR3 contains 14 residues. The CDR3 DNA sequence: TGTGCCAGCAGAGGGGGACGGGCGTTTTATGGCTACACCTTC. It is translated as CASRGGRAFYGYTF.

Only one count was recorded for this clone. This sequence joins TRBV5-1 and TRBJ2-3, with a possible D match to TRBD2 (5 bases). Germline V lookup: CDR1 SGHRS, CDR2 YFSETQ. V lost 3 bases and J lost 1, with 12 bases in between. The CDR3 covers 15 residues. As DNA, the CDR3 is TGCGCCAGCAGCTCCGGGAAGCCAGGCACAGATACGCAGTATTTT. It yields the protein CASSSGKPGTDTQYF.

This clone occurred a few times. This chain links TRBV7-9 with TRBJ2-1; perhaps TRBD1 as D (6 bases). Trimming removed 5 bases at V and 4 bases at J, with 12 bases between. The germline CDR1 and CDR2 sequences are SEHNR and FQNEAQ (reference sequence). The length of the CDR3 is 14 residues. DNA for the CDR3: TGTGCCAGCAGCCGCCGGGACATATACAATGAGCAGTTCTTC. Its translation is CASSRRDIYNEQFF. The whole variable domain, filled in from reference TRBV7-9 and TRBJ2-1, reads DTGVSQNPRHKITKRGQNVTFRCDPISEHNRLYWYRQTLGQGPEFLTYFQNEAQLEKSRLLSDRFSAERPKGSFSTLEIQRTEQGDSAMYLCASSRRDIYNEQFFGPGTRLTVL.

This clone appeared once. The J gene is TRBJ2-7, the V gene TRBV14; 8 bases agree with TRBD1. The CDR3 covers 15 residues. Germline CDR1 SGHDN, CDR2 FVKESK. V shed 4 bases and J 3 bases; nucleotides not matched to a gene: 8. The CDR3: CASSRTGTGYYEQYF. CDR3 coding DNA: TGTGCCAGCAGCCGGACCGGGACAGGCTACTACGAGCAGTACTTC. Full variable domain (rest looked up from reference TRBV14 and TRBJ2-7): EAGVTQFPSHSVIEKGQTVTLRCDPISGHDNLYWYRRVMGKEIKFLLHFVKESKQDESGMPNNRFLAERTGGTYSTLKVQPAELEDSGVYFCASSRTGTGYYEQYFGPGTRLTVT.

The CDR3 DNA reads TGTGCCAGCAGCCACACCGGGACAGGGGGTTTGTTCTCCTACGAGCAGTACTTC. Protein: CASSHTGTGGLFSYEQYF. The chain links TRBV5-4 to TRBJ2-7; 11 bases align to TRBD1. V was clipped by 4 bases and J by 0 bases; unmatched bases: 12. Germline V gene lookup returns CDR1 SGHNT and CDR2 YYREEE (reference sequence). This CDR3 spans 18 amino acids.